Listed below are T cell receptor beta chains from one sample, sequenced in a study of blood T cell repertoires in COVID-19. Clones were sequenced by immunoSEQ multiplex PCR, and TCRdb holds only the in-frame ones, with some missing. The sample has a few hundred thousand clones, 87% seen once; the top ten hold over 0.8%. Sequencing used PBMCs or T cells enriched from blood (not recorded which). These receptors originate from a woman in her 30s who had recovered from COVID-19. The CDR3 runs from the conserved cysteine through the conserved F or W. A D gene is named only where the DNA matches it firmly. Clone size, where shown, is once, few, many, or a class for clones that have expanded.

D gene: TRBD1
V gene: TRBV29-1
clone size: few
J gene: TRBJ2-7
CDR3 protein: CSVGMGQGMELEYF
CDR3 DNA: TGCAGCGTTGGGATGGGACAGGGGATGGAACTAGAGTACTTC

D gene: TRBD1
V gene: TRBV18
clone size: .
J gene: TRBJ2-2
CDR3 protein: CASSPRDREHTGELFF
CDR3 DNA: TGTGCCAGCTCACCACGGGACAGGGAGCACACCGGGGAGCTGTTTTTT

D gene: .
V gene: TRBV6-2/TRBV6-3
clone size: .
J gene: TRBJ1-5
CDR3 protein: CASTPLGAGNQPQHF
CDR3 DNA: TGTGCCAGCACCCCCTTAGGGGCAGGAAATCAGCCCCAGCATTTT

D gene: TRBD1
V gene: TRBV10-3
clone size: once
J gene: TRBJ2-7
CDR3 protein: CAIRTGGSYEQYF
CDR3 DNA: TGTGCCATTCGGACAGGGGGCTCCTACGAGCAGTACTTC

D gene: TRBD1
V gene: TRBV19
clone size: once
J gene: TRBJ1-1
CDR3 protein: CASSPRQGGNTEAFF
CDR3 DNA: TGTGCCAGTAGTCCGCGACAGGGGGGGAACACTGAAGCTTTCTTT

D gene: .
V gene: TRBV12-3/TRBV12-4
clone size: .
J gene: TRBJ1-5
CDR3 protein: CASSPRQHQPQHF
CDR3 DNA: TGTGCCAGCAGTCCCCGACAGCACCAGCCCCAGCATTTT

D gene: .
V gene: TRBV5-5
clone size: .
J gene: TRBJ2-7
CDR3 protein: CASSLGSAYEQYF
CDR3 DNA: TGTGCCAGCAGCTTGGGGAGCGCCTACGAGCAGTACTTC

D gene: .
V gene: TRBV5-4
clone size: .
J gene: TRBJ1-2
CDR3 protein: CASSATGNNYGYTF
CDR3 DNA: TGTGCCAGCAGCGCGACAGGCAATAACTATGGCTACACCTTC

D gene: TRBD2
V gene: TRBV4-3
clone size: .
J gene: TRBJ2-5
CDR3 protein: CASSQGSGVQETQYF
CDR3 DNA: TGCGCCAGCAGCCAAGGTAGCGGGGTCCAAGAGACCCAGTACTTC

D gene: .
V gene: TRBV10-3
clone size: .
J gene: TRBJ1-1
CDR3 protein: CAISEFISAEAFF
CDR3 DNA: TGTGCCATCAGTGAGTTCATTAGCGCTGAAGCTTTCTTT

D gene: .
V gene: TRBV6-2/TRBV6-3
clone size: .
J gene: TRBJ1-1
CDR3 protein: CASSYPTGNTEAFF
CDR3 DNA: TGTGCCAGCAGTTACCCGACAGGGAACACTGAAGCTTTCTTT

D gene: .
V gene: TRBV2
clone size: .
J gene: TRBJ1-5
CDR3 protein: CASSGGSRENQPQHF
CDR3 DNA: TGTGCCAGCAGTGGCGGCAGCCGAGAGAATCAGCCCCAGCATTTT

D gene: .
V gene: TRBV9
clone size: .
J gene: TRBJ1-1
CDR3 protein: CASSYSGATEAFF
CDR3 DNA: TGTGCCAGCAGCTACTCAGGGGCCACTGAAGCTTTCTTT

D gene: TRBD1
V gene: TRBV7-8
clone size: few
J gene: TRBJ2-3
CDR3 protein: CASSSGQRDTQYF
CDR3 DNA: TGTGCCAGCAGCTCGGGACAGCGGGATACGCAGTATTTT

D gene: TRBD2
V gene: TRBV7-2
clone size: .
J gene: TRBJ2-3
CDR3 protein: CASSLASRGVDTQYF
CDR3 DNA: TGTGCCAGCAGCTTAGCCAGTCGGGGGGTAGATACGCAGTATTTT

D gene: TRBD1
V gene: TRBV28
clone size: .
J gene: TRBJ1-2
CDR3 protein: CASSAGTANYGYTF
CDR3 DNA: TGTGCCAGCAGTGCCGGGACAGCTAACTATGGCTACACCTTC

D gene: .
V gene: TRBV7-8
clone size: .
J gene: TRBJ1-1
CDR3 protein: CASSFPGNTEAFF
CDR3 DNA: TGTGCCAGCAGCTTCCCAGGGAACACTGAAGCTTTCTTT

D gene: .
V gene: TRBV6-5
clone size: .
J gene: TRBJ1-3
CDR3 protein: CASSLQGMAGNTIYF
CDR3 DNA: TGTGCCAGCAGTCTACAGGGTATGGCAGGAAACACCATATATTTT

D gene: TRBD1
V gene: TRBV18
clone size: few
J gene: TRBJ1-5
CDR3 protein: CASSPLSTGGIGQPQHF
CDR3 DNA: TGTGCCAGCTCACCACTATCCACAGGGGGTATTGGTCAGCCCCAGCATTTT

D gene: TRBD2
V gene: TRBV7-9
clone size: few
J gene: TRBJ2-2
CDR3 protein: CASSGPPGGNTGELFF
CDR3 DNA: TGTGCCAGCAGCGGGCCTCCGGGGGGGAACACCGGGGAGCTGTTTTTT

D gene: .
V gene: TRBV10-2
clone size: .
J gene: TRBJ2-2
CDR3 protein: CASSHRVGAYAGELFF
CDR3 DNA: TGCGCCAGCAGCCACCGCGTGGGAGCCTACGCCGGGGAGCTGTTTTTT

D gene: .
V gene: TRBV18
clone size: .
J gene: TRBJ1-1
CDR3 protein: CASSGRVGAFF
CDR3 DNA: TGTGCCAGCTCAGGCAGGGTTGGAGCTTTCTTT

D gene: .
V gene: TRBV18
clone size: .
J gene: TRBJ2-3
CDR3 protein: CASSRGNQGGTDTQYF
CDR3 DNA: TGTGCCAGCTCACGCGGCAACCAGGGAGGTACAGATACGCAGTATTTT

D gene: TRBD1
V gene: TRBV6-2/TRBV6-3
clone size: .
J gene: TRBJ1-5
CDR3 protein: CASSPDRGRVGGNQPQHF
CDR3 DNA: TGTGCCAGCAGCCCCGACAGGGGGCGCGTCGGGGGCAATCAGCCCCAGCATTTT

D gene: .
V gene: TRBV5-1
clone size: .
J gene: TRBJ2-3
CDR3 protein: CASSLGNRVPDTQYF
CDR3 DNA: TGCGCCAGCAGCTTGGGGAACAGGGTCCCAGATACGCAGTATTTT

D gene: TRBD1
V gene: TRBV5-6
clone size: .
J gene: TRBJ1-1
CDR3 protein: CASSKTGQGATEAFF
CDR3 DNA: TGTGCCAGCAGCAAAACCGGACAGGGGGCAACTGAAGCTTTCTTT

D gene: .
V gene: TRBV2
clone size: .
J gene: TRBJ2-5
CDR3 protein: CASIEGWQETQYF
CDR3 DNA: TGTGCCAGCATCGAGGGTTGGCAAGAGACCCAGTACTTC

D gene: TRBD2
V gene: TRBV5-1
clone size: .
J gene: TRBJ2-5
CDR3 protein: CASSPQTSRETQYF
CDR3 DNA: TGCGCCAGCAGCCCGCAGACTAGCAGGGAGACCCAGTACTTC

D gene: .
V gene: TRBV5-5
clone size: once
J gene: TRBJ1-2
CDR3 protein: CASRPTVDYGYTF
CDR3 DNA: TGTGCCAGCAGACCGACAGTGGACTATGGCTACACCTTC